The 5 T cell receptor beta chains in this list originate from one sample, sequenced in a study of shared clonotypes between healthy human individuals. Only in-frame clones appear in the TCRdb table, and some are missing; sequencing was by immunoSEQ multiplex PCR. The sample records some 800,000 clones, approximately 92% being singletons. CD45RO-negative CD8 cells positively selected for CCR7 made up the naive population, which excluded terminally differentiated effector memory CD45RA+ cells. The sample taken for sequencing was naive CD8+ T cells sorted from blood. The receptors were sampled from a young man in good health.

The chain has TRBV25-1 and TRBJ2-2; tentative D call: TRBD1 (5 bases). CDR3 length equals 16 residues. V lost 1 base to trimming and J lost 2 bases, with 11 bases between them. Germline CDR1 is MGHDK and CDR2 is SYGVNS. The CDR3 DNA is TGTGCCAGCAGTGAATGGGGCAACCATAACACCGGGGAGCTGTTTTTT. The encoded protein is CASSEWGNHNTGELFF.

V is TRBV12-5 and J is TRBJ1-1, with 8 bases fitting TRBD1. The CDR3 consists of 13 residues. The J segment lost 10 bases and the V segment lost 0 bases, leaving 4 bases of the junction unmatched. Germline values: CDR1 LGHNT, CDR2 FRNRAP. CDR3 sequence: CASGLVDRESAFF. Written as DNA, the CDR3 is TGTGCTAGTGGTTTGGTGGACAGGGAATCAGCTTTCTTT.

This clone was observed a single time. This chain links TRBV28 with TRBJ2-5; D may be TRBD1 (6 bases). The V end was cut by 7 bases, the J end by 5 bases, with 14 bases between. The CDR3 sequence is 13 residues long. The germline V gene has CDR1 MDHEN and CDR2 SYDVKM. For the CDR3, the DNA is TGTGCCAGCAAGAAACAGGGCGTGGAGACCCAGTACTTC. Translating gives CASKKQGVETQYF.

Points on this clone: Distinct nucleotide sequences in the sample also encode this CDR3. The rearrangement links TRBV27 to TRBJ2-7; no firm D call. Looked up from germline, CDR1 is MNHEY and CDR2 is SMNVEV (reference sequence). The V and J ends lost 6 bases and 4 bases respectively, with 13 bases between them. The CDR3 runs 13 residues. CDR3 sequence: CASSPLPVYEQYF. For the CDR3, the DNA is TGTGCCAGCAGCCCCCTACCTGTTTACGAGCAGTACTTC.

The chain couples TRBV19 to TRBJ2-1, with 7 bases fitting TRBD2. CDR3 length: 15 amino acids. V dropped 6 bases and J dropped 2; count of bases not matched to a gene: 7. The V gene's germline CDR1 is LNHDA and CDR2 SQIVND (reference sequence). The CDR3 loop reads CASSQGGTAYNEQFF. Here the CDR3 DNA reads TGTGCCAGTAGCCAGGGAGGGACGGCCTACAATGAGCAGTTCTTC.